This T cell receptor (beta chain) was identified in a study of technical replicates of blood from several donors. Assay used: immunoSEQ multiplex PCR; TCRdb lists only in-frame clones, some missing. The table shows about 80,000 clones, with more than 85% occurring only once. The CDR3 runs to 16 residues. J lost 0 bases, V lost 0 bases, and 1 base had no gene match. Germline values: CDR1 SGHTA, CDR2 FQGTGA. This chain links TRBV7-3 with TRBJ1-3, with 8 bases lining up with TRBD1. The TCR sequence derives from a human donor in good health. The sample taken for sequencing was T cells isolated from PBMCs. The CDR3 sequence is CASSLTGTGSGNTIYF. The CDR3 bases are TGTGCCAGCAGCTTAACGGGGACAGGCTCTGGAAACACCATATATTTT.